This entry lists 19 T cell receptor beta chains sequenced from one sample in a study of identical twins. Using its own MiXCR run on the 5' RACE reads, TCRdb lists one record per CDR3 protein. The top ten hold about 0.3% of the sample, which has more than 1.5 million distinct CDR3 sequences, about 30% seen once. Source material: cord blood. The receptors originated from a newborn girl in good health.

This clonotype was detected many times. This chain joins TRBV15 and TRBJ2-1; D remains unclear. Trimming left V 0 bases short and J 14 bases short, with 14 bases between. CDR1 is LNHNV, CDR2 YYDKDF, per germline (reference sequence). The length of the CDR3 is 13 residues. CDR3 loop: CATSRDQEFKEFF. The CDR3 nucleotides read TGTGCCACCAGCAGAGATCAAGAGTTCAAGGAGTTCTTC.

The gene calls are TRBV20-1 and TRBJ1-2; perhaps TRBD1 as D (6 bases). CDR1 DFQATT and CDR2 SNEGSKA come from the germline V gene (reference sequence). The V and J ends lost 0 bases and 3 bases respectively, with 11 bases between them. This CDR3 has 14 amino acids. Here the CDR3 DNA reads TGCAGTGCTAGAGATTACAGGGCCCACTATGGCTACACCTTC. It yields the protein CSARDYRAHYGYTF.

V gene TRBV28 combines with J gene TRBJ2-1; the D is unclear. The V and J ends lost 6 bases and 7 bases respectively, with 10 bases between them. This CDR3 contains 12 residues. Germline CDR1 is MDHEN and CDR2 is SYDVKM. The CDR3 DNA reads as TGTGCCAGCAGGATCGGGTGGAATGAGCAGTTCTTC. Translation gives CASRIGWNEQFF.

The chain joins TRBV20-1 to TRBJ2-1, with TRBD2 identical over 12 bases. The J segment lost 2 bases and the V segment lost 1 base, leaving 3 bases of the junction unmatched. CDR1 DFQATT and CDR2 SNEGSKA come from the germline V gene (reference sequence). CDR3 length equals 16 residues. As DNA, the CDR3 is TGCAGTGCTAGAGCTAGCGGGGGGGCCGCCTACAATGAGCAGTTCTTC. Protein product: CSARASGGAAYNEQFF.

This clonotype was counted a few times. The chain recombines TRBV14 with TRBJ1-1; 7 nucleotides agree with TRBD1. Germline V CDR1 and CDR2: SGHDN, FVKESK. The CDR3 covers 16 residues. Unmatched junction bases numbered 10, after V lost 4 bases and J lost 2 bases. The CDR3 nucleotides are TGTGCCAGCAGCCCACTCCTCGGGACAGAAAACACTGAAGCTTTCTTT. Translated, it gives CASSPLLGTENTEAFF.

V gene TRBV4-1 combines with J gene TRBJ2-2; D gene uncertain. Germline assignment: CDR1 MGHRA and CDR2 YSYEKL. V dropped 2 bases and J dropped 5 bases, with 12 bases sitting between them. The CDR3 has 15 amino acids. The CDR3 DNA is TGCGCCAGCAGCCAAAAGGGCCTGAGGACCGGGGAGCTGTTTTTT. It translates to CASSQKGLRTGELFF.

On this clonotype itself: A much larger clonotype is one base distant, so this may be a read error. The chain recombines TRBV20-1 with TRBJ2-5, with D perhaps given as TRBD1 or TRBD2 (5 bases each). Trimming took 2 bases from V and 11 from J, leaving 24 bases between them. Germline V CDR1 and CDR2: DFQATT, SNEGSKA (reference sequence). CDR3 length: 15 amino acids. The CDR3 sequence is CSARNPRDGGNEQYF. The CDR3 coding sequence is TGCAGTGCTAGAAATCCCAGGGACGGTGGCAATGAGCAGTACTTC.

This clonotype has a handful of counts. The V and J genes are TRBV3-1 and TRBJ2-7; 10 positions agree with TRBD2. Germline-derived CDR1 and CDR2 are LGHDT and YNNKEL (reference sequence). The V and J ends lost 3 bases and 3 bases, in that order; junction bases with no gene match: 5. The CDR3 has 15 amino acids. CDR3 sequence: CASSHPRTSGYEQYF. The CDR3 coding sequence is TGTGCCAGCAGCCACCCCCGGACTAGCGGCTACGAGCAGTACTTC.

CDR3 in amino acids: CASSLELGSNQPQHF. Written as DNA, the CDR3 is TGTGCCAGCAGCTTAGAACTGGGGAGCAATCAGCCCCAGCATTTT. V usage is TRBV7-2 and J usage is TRBJ1-5; no reliable D call. Trimming took 1 base from V and 1 from J, leaving 8 bases between them. The germline V gene has CDR1 SGHTA and CDR2 FQGNSA. The CDR3 spans 15 residues.

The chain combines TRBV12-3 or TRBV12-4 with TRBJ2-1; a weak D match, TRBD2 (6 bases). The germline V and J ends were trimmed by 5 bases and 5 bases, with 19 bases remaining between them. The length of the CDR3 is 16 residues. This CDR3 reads CASSPGPPWGDNEQFF. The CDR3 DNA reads TGTGCCAGCAGTCCAGGACCGCCTTGGGGGGACAATGAGCAGTTCTTC.

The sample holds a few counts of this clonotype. The CDR3: CASRLRVGWDSNQPQHF. CDR3 sequence (DNA): TGTGCCAGCAGGCTGCGCGTCGGTTGGGATAGCAATCAGCCCCAGCATTTT. The chain recombines TRBV27 with TRBJ1-5; D gene uncertain. The CDR3 spans 17 residues. CDR1 and CDR2 from the germline V gene are MNHEY and SMNVEV (reference sequence). V was shortened by 6 bases and J by 0 bases, with 18 bases between the two germline ends.

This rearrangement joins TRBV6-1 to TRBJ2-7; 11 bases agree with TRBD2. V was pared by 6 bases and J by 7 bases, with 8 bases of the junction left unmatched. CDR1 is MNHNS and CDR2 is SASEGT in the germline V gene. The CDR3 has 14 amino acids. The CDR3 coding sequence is TGTGCCAGCAGGACTAGCGGGACCTACAATGAGCAGTACTTC. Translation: CASRTSGTYNEQYF.

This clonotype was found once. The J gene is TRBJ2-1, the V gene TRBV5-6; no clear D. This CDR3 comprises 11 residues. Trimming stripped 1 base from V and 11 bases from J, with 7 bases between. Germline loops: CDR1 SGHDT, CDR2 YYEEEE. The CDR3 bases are TGTGCCAGCAGCTTGACAACGAAGCAGTTCTTC. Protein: CASSLTTKQFF. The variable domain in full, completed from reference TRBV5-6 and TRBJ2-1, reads DAGVTQSPTHLIKTRGQQVTLRCSPKSGHDTVSWYQQALGQGPQFIFQYYEEEERQRGNFPDRFSGHQFPNYSSELNVNALLLGDSALYLCASSLTTKQFFGPGTRLTVL.

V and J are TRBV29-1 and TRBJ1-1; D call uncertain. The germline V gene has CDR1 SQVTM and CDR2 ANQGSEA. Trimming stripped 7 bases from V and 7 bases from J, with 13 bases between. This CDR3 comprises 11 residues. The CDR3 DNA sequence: TGCAGCGCCCAACCGGGTGTTGAAGCTTTCTTT. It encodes CSAQPGVEAFF.

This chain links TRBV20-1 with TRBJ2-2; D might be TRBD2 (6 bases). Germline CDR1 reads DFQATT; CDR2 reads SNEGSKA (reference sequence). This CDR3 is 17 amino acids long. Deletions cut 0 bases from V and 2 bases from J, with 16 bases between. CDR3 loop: CSARDPGRDSNTGELFF. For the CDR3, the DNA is TGCAGTGCTAGAGATCCCGGGAGAGATTCTAACACCGGGGAGCTGTTTTTT.

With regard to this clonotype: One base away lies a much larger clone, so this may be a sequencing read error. The CDR3 is CASSYSQTSFEQYF. As DNA, the CDR3 is TGTGCCAGCAGTTACAGCCAAACAAGCTTCGAGCAGTACTTC. V usage is TRBV27 and J usage is TRBJ2-7; no clear D gene. The germline CDR1 and CDR2 sequences are MNHEY and SMNVEV (reference sequence). V was shortened by 4 bases and J by 6 bases, with 16 bases between the two germline ends. The CDR3 is 14 residues long.

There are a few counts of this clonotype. DNA for the CDR3: TGCAGTGCTAGAGATATACAGAACACTGAAGCTTTCTTT. It specifies CSARDIQNTEAFF. The chain employs TRBV20-1 and TRBJ1-1; no reliable D call. Per the germline V gene, CDR1 is DFQATT and CDR2 is SNEGSKA (reference sequence). Trimming cost V 0 bases and J 1 base, with 6 bases left between them. The CDR3 consists of 13 residues.

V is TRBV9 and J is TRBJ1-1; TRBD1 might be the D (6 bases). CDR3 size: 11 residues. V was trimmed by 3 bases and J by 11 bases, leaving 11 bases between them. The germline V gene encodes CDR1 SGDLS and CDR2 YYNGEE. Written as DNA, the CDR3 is TGTGCCAGCAGCGCAGAGACAGGCGCTTTCTTT. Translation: CASSAETGAFF.

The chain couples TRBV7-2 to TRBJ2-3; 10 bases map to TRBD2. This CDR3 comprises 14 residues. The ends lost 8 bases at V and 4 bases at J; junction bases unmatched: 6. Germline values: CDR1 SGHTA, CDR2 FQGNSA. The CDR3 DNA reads TGTGCCAGCGTAAGCGGGAGGGCATCAGATACGCAGTATTTT. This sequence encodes CASVSGRASDTQYF.